The 15 T cell receptor beta chains given below trace back to one sample, sequenced in a study of shared clonotypes between healthy human individuals. TCRdb's table, derived via immunoSEQ multiplex PCR, lists solely in-frame clones and lacks some. This sample has 470,000 or so clones, with roughly 80% found just once. Sequencing input: PBMCs. These receptors came from a woman in her 40s in good health. Some clones in this sample may be carry-over from other donors' samples.

The V gene is TRBV11-2, the J gene TRBJ2-1; 9 bases map to TRBD2. The CDR3 runs to 16 residues. With V trimmed by 0 bases and J by 4 bases, 4 bases remained unmatched. The V gene's germline CDR1 is SGHAT and CDR2 FQNNGV. The CDR3 bases are TGTGCCAGCAGCTTAGATCTTAGCGGGAGTTACAATGAGCAGTTCTTC. Its translation: CASSLDLSGSYNEQFF.

V is TRBV27 and J is TRBJ2-3; D uncertain. Deletions cut 6 bases from V and 1 base from J, with 8 bases between. The CDR3 loop spans 13 amino acids. The germline gives CDR1 MNHEY, CDR2 SMNVEV (reference sequence). The DNA of the CDR3 is TGTGCCAGCAGCTTAGTAGGCACAGATACGCAGTATTTT. Protein sequence: CASSLVGTDTQYF.

The rearrangement joins TRBV5-1 to TRBJ2-7, with D possibly being TRBD1 (6 bases). Germline V CDR1 and CDR2: SGHRS, YFSETQ. The CDR3 spans 14 residues. Trimming removed 4 bases at V and 1 base at J, with 12 bases between. For the CDR3, the DNA is TGCGCCAGCAGCACAACGACAGGATCCTACGAGCAGTACTTC. Translation: CASSTTTGSYEQYF.

This chain joins TRBV25-1 and TRBJ2-5; D tentatively reads TRBD1 or TRBD2 (5 bases each). V lost 2 bases, J lost 4 bases, and 14 bases lay in between. There are 15 residues in the CDR3. Germline V gene data show CDR1 as MGHDK and CDR2 as SYGVNS. CDR3 DNA: TGTGCCAGCAGTGAAGGTGGGGGTTGGGGAGAGACCCAGTACTTC. The encoded protein is CASSEGGGWGETQYF. Based on the CDR3 plus reference TRBV25-1 and TRBJ2-5, the full variable domain is EADIYQTPRYLVIGTGKKITLECSQTMGHDKMYWYQQDPGMELHLIHYSYGVNSTEKGDLSSESTVSRIRTEHFPLTLESARPSHTSQYLCASSEGGGWGETQYFGPGTRLLVL.

This clone was observed many times. In the same sample, other DNA sequences code for this CDR3. The J gene is TRBJ1-2, the V gene TRBV5-1; TRBD1 matches at 11 bases. The CDR3 has 15 amino acids. V was clipped by 4 bases and J by 8 bases; unmatched bases: 10. CDR1 is SGHRS, CDR2 YFSETQ, per germline. The CDR3 reads CASSRTDRGLVGYTF. As DNA, the CDR3 is TGCGCCAGCAGCAGGACGGACAGGGGGCTAGTGGGCTACACCTTC.

The chain couples TRBV10-3 to TRBJ1-1; no clear D gene. Deletions cut 6 bases from V and 1 base from J, with 9 bases between. Looked up from germline, CDR1 is ENHRY and CDR2 is SYGVKD. The CDR3 is made up of 13 amino acids. CDR3 residues: CAISQAANTEAFF. Here the CDR3 DNA reads TGTGCCATCAGCCAAGCGGCGAACACTGAAGCTTTCTTT.

The rearrangement uses TRBV6-1 and TRBJ2-5; D is uncertain. This CDR3 spans 12 amino acids. V was clipped by 6 bases and J by 1 base, with 6 bases between them. Germline CDR1 and CDR2: MNHNS and SASEGT. For the CDR3, the DNA is TGTGCCAGCAGGGACCTCCAAGAGACCCAGTACTTC. Translation: CASRDLQETQYF.

As concerns this clone: This likely stems from a read error, as it lies one base from a far larger clone. The chain couples TRBV30 to TRBJ2-2; D is unresolved. This CDR3 region has 14 residues. V lost 2 bases and J 7 bases, leaving 14 bases between the germline ends. Germline CDR1 reads GTSNPN; CDR2 reads SVGIG (reference sequence). The CDR3 here is CAWSRVRLYGELFF. Here the CDR3 DNA reads TGTGCCTGGAGTCGGGTAAGGTTGTACGGGGAGCTGTTTTTT.

The genes are TRBV9 and TRBJ2-3; tentatively, D is TRBD2 (6 bases). This CDR3 has 15 residues. Trimming cost V 0 bases and J 3 bases, with 11 bases left between them. Per the germline V gene, CDR1 is SGDLS and CDR2 is YYNGEE. In DNA form, the CDR3 reads TGTGCCAGCAGCGTAGGTGTGACTAGTACAGATACGCAGTATTTT. As protein: CASSVGVTSTDTQYF. Full variable domain (rest looked up from reference TRBV9 and TRBJ2-3): DSGVTQTPKHLITATGQRVTLRCSPRSGDLSVYWYQQSLDQGLQFLIQYYNGEERAKGNILERFSAQQFPDLHSELNLSSLELGDSALYFCASSVGVTSTDTQYFGPGTRLTVL.

V is TRBV4-1 and J is TRBJ2-3, with 8 bases identical to TRBD2. Losses at the gene ends were 4 bases for V and 7 bases for J; bases not matched to a gene: 10. Germline V lookup: CDR1 MGHRA, CDR2 YSYEKL. CDR3 length: 15 amino acids. The CDR3 DNA reads TGCGCCAGCAGCCTCGGAGTTAGGACTAGCCATACGCAGTATTTT. It encodes CASSLGVRTSHTQYF.

The chain carries TRBV7-6 and TRBJ2-3, with TRBD2 identical over 15 bases. Germline lookup yields CDR1 SGHVS and CDR2 FNYEAQ. Trimming removed 5 bases from V and 2 bases from J; junction bases left unmatched: 8. CDR3 size: 18 residues. CDR3 nucleotides: TGTGCCAGCAGCGCGATCGGGACTAGCGGGAGGACCACAGATACGCAGTATTTT. It yields the protein CASSAIGTSGRTTDTQYF.

Ten or more counts support this clone. V usage is TRBV6-5 and J usage is TRBJ2-7, with 8 bases aligning to TRBD1. V gave up 2 bases and J gave up 4 bases; unmatched junction bases: 7. CDR3 length: 15 residues. Germline V gene data show CDR1 as MNHEY and CDR2 as SVGAGI. The CDR3 bases are TGTGCCAGCAGTTACGCGGGGACAGGACTATACGAGCAGTACTTC. As protein: CASSYAGTGLYEQYF.

The J gene is TRBJ2-7, the V gene TRBV27, with D possibly being TRBD1 (6 bases). V lost 5 bases, J lost 0 bases, and 14 bases lay in between. Germline CDR1 and CDR2: MNHEY and SMNVEV (reference sequence). The CDR3 runs 15 residues. The CDR3 region has the DNA TGTGCCAGCAGTCCCCACAGGGAGTCCTCCTACGAGCAGTACTTC. Translating gives CASSPHRESSYEQYF.

The chain links TRBV29-1 to TRBJ1-2; D unclear. The CDR3 is 16 residues long. Trimming took off 1 base at V and 3 bases at J, with 18 bases between the two ends. From germline, CDR1 is SQVTM and CDR2 ANQGSEA. The CDR3 DNA reads TGCAGCGTTGAAGGTATTGTCAGCTCGACGTACTATGGCTACACCTTC. Its protein product is CSVEGIVSSTYYGYTF.

This chain links TRBV5-1 with TRBJ2-2, with 7 bases aligning to TRBD1. Germline loops: CDR1 SGHRS, CDR2 YFSETQ. The CDR3 extends over 15 amino acids. The trim removed 1 base at V and 3 bases at J, leaving 3 bases unmatched. CDR3 loop: CASSLRDSDTGELFF. CDR3 sequence (DNA): TGCGCCAGCAGCTTGCGGGACAGTGACACCGGGGAGCTGTTTTTT. Supplemented by reference TRBV5-1 and TRBJ2-2, the full variable domain reads KAGVTQTPRYLIKTRGQQVTLSCSPISGHRSVSWYQQTPGQGLQFLFEYFSETQRNKGNFPGRFSGRQFSNSRSEMNVSTLELGDSALYLCASSLRDSDTGELFFGEGSRLTVL.